The present TCR beta chain was sequenced within a study of blood T cell repertoires in COVID-19. Source study methods: The authors estimated nucleated cell counts from reference gene primer amplification. The protocol was immunoSEQ multiplex PCR, while the TCRdb copy is restricted to in-frame clones and leaves out a portion. D and trimming were read from the DNA, whereas the V and J calls and clone size are those reported in that table. The profile shows more than 45,000 clones, about 88% of them singletons. The V and J ends lost 2 bases and 4 bases respectively, with 12 bases between them. CDR1 SGHDT and CDR2 YYEEEE come from the germline V gene. This CDR3 is built from 15 residues.

J is TRBJ1-4 and V is TRBV5-6; D gene unclear. The sample taken for sequencing was peripheral blood. This clonotype originated in a woman in her 70s with active COVID-19. The CDR3 loop reads CASSFPRGFNEKLFF. DNA of the CDR3: TGTGCCAGCAGCTTTCCTCGCGGGTTTAATGAAAAACTGTTTTTT.